This T cell receptor (beta chain) was recovered during a study of cytomegalovirus exposure and HLA in healthy donors. Study summary: Approximately 77 million unique TCRs from HLA-typed donors were held in an early release of data.

The CDR3 runs 18 residues. Germline trimming cut 5 bases from V and 4 bases from J; bases unmatched to any gene: 8. Looked up from germline, CDR1 is ENHRY and CDR2 is SYGVKD. PCR involved 60 Vbeta and 13 Jbeta primers. Clones were read by immunoSEQ multiplex PCR, and TCRdb kept only the in-frame ones, dropping some. Among under 200,000 clones listed, approximately 85% were seen once. The sample consisted of PBMCs. The rearrangement joins TRBV10-3 to TRBJ2-2; 15 bases map to TRBD2. The TCR was taken from a girl aged 2 to 10 in good health and CMV-seropositive. The CDR3 DNA follows: TGTGCCATCAGTAAACAGGGGGGACTAGCGGGAGGCACCGGGGAGCTGTTTTTT. Translating gives CAISKQGGLAGGTGELFF.